This T cell receptor beta chain was profiled in a study of Graves' ophthalmopathy and Graves' hyperthyroidism. Study details: Hyperthyroidism was considered stable when no ophthalmopathy appeared within 18 months of follow-up.

Study-wide points: The model predicted progression of ophthalmopathy with a sensitivity of 60% to 71%, and its specificity was 72% to 85%. Blood contained most expanded thyroid clonotypes exceeding 0.001 frequency.

With regard to this clonotype: Its antigen is unidentified.

CDR1 and CDR2 (germline): SGHTA, FQGTGA. The V segment lost 5 bases and the J segment 6 bases; nucleotides outside the gene matches: 11. This CDR3 is 15 amino acids long. Amplified material comprised TCR beta CDR3 regions derived from RNA transcripts. Second-round multiplex PCR came after first-round RT-PCR with HTBI primers. One entry per CDR3 protein results from TCRdb running MiXCR on the multiplex PCR reads. The data contain over a million distinct CDR3 sequences, about two fifths of them singletons. Exclusion applied to patients with other autoimmune diseases, uncontrolled infections, pregnancy or lactation.

This sequence was found in an adult man with Graves' hyperthyroidism. The chain combines TRBV7-3 with TRBJ1-1; 8 nucleotides align to TRBD1. Sequencing was performed on peripheral blood or thyroid tissue (not recorded which). The CDR3 loop is CASSLEGQAIPEAFF. CDR3 in DNA: TGTGCCAGCAGCCTTGAGGGACAGGCTATCCCTGAAGCTTTCTTT.